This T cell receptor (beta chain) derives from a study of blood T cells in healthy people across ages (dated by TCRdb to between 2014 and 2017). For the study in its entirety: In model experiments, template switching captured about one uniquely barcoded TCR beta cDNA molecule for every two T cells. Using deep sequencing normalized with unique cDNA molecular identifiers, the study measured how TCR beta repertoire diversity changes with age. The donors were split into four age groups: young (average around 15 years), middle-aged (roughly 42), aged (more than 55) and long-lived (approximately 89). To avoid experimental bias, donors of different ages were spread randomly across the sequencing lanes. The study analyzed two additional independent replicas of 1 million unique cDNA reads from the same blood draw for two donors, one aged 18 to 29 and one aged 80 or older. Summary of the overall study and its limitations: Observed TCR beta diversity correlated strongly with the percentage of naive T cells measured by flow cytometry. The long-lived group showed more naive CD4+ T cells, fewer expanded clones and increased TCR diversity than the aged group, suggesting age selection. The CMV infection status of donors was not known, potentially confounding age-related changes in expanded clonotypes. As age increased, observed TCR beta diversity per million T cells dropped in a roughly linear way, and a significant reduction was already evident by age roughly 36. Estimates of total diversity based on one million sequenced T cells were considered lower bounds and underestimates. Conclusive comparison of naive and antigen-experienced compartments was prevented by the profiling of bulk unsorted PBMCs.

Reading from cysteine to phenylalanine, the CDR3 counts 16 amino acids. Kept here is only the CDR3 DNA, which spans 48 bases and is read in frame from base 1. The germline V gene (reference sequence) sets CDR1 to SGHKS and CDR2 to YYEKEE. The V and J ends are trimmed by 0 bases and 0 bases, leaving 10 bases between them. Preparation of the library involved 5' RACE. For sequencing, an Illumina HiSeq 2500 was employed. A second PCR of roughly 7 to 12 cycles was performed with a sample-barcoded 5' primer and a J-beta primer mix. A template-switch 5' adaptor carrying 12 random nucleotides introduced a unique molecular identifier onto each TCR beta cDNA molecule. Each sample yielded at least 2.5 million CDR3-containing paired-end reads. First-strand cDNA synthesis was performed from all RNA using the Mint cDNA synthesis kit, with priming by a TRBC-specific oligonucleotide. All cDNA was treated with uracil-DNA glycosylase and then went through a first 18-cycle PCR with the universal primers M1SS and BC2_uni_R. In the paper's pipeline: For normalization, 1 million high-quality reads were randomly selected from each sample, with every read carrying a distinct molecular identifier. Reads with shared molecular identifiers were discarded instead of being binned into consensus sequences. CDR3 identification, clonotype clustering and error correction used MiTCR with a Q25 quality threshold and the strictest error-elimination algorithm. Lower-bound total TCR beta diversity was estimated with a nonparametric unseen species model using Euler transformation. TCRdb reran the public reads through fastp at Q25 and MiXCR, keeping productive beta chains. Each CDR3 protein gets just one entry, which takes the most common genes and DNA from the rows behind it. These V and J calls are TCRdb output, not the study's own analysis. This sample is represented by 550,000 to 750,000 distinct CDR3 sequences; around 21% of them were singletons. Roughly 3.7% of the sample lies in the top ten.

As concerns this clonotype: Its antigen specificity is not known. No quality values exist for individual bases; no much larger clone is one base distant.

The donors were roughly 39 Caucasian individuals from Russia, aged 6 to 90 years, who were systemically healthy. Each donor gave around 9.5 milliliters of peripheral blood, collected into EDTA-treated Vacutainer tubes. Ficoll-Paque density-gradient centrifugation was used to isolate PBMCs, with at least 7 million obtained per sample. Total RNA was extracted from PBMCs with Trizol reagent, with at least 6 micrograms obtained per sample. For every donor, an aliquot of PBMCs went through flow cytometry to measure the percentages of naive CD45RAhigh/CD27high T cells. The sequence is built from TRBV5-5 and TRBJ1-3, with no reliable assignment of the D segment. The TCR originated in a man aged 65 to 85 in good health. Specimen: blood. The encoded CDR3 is CASSLEQFISGNTIYF. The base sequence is TGTGCCAGCAGCTTGGAACAGTTCATCTCTGGAAACACCATATATTTT.